The 5 T cell receptor beta chains presented below share a single source sample, sequenced in a study of blood T cell repertoires in COVID-19. Assay used: immunoSEQ multiplex PCR; TCRdb lists only in-frame clones, some missing. The table records about 280,000 clones, around nine tenths of them present only once. The sequencing sample was made of peripheral blood. The receptors come from a woman under 40 with COVID-19, enrolled during active disease.

The rearrangement uses TRBV28 and TRBJ2-3, with TRBD2 identical over 10 bases. The CDR3 is 14 amino acids. With V trimmed by 10 bases and J by 2 bases, 6 bases remained unmatched. Germline assignment: CDR1 MDHEN and CDR2 SYDVKM. The DNA for the CDR3 is TGTGCCATCGGACTAGCGGAATACACAGATACGCAGTATTTT. Translated: CAIGLAEYTDTQYF.

The chain is built from TRBV2 and TRBJ1-2; 7 nucleotides match TRBD1. CDR1 and CDR2 (germline): SNHLY, FYNNEI. This CDR3 comprises 15 residues. The junction had 15 bases not matched to a gene; V was cut back by 8 bases and J by 6 bases. CDR3 DNA: TGTGCCAGCCGGGAAGGGGGCGGAAGGAGGGATGGCTACACCTTC. Its translation: CASREGGGRRDGYTF.

There are a few counts of this clone. CDR3 sequence reads: CASNPGTGADTQYF. Written as DNA, the CDR3 is TGTGCCAGCAATCCCGGGACAGGGGCAGATACGCAGTATTTT. The chain links TRBV28 to TRBJ2-3; 10 bases align to TRBD1. The V and J ends lost 7 bases and 4 bases, in that order; junction bases with no gene match: 5. The germline gives CDR1 MDHEN, CDR2 SYDVKM. The CDR3 length is 14 residues.

This chain connects TRBV6-5 to TRBJ1-2, with D tentatively TRBD1 (6 bases). The ends were cut back, 7 bases at V and 6 bases at J, with 21 bases in the middle. Per the germline V gene, CDR1 is MNHEY and CDR2 is SVGAGI. This CDR3 spans 15 amino acids. The CDR3 sequence is CASKTEGGRIDGYTF. In DNA, the CDR3 is TGTGCCAGCAAAACCGAGGGGGGGCGGATAGATGGCTACACCTTC.

The chain uses TRBV28 and TRBJ2-2, with 12 positions matching TRBD2. Per germline, CDR1 MDHEN and CDR2 SYDVKM. The CDR3 length is 19 residues. Unmatched junction bases numbered 14, after V lost 3 bases and J lost 6 bases. The CDR3 DNA sequence: TGTGCCAGCAGTTTGTCGACTAGCGGGAGAATTAACTATGCCGGGGAGCTGTTTTTT. This encodes CASSLSTSGRINYAGELFF.